The present TCR beta chain was sequenced within a study of response to subunit inactivated influenza vaccine. General study findings and limits: The authors proposed limited new T cell recruitment per seasonal influenza vaccination.

Trimming shortened V by 0 bases and J by 2 bases, and 4 bases separated the two germline ends. CDR3 length equals 13 residues. The germline V gene has CDR1 LNHNV and CDR2 YYDKDF (reference sequence). TCRdb reprocessed the RT-PCR reads via MiXCR and lists one record per CDR3 protein. The sample gives approximately 520,000 distinct CDR3 sequences, approximately 16% of which show up once; less than 4% is in the top ten. This clonotype appeared a few times. The target antigen is unknown. The chain links TRBV15 to TRBJ2-5; D is ambiguous. This TCR was sampled from a man between 45 and 75 years old who received an inactivated influenza vaccine. The specimen was CD4+ T cells sorted from PBMCs, collected roughly 24 months after vaccination. DNA for the CDR3: TGTGCCACCAGCAGAGATTTACAAGAGACCCAGTACTTC. Translated: CATSRDLQETQYF.